A single sample gave rise to the 27 T cell receptor beta chains below, sequenced in a study of tissue T cells after allogeneic stem cell transplantation. Assay used: immunoSEQ multiplex PCR; TCRdb lists only in-frame clones, some missing. Here the sample spans fewer than 600 clones, roughly 80% being singletons. The sample in question was ileal tissue, obtained at autopsy. Source of these receptors: a female patient between 18 and 50 years old with steroid-refractory graft-versus-host disease after an allogeneic stem cell transplant. Some T cells may have originated in the graft donor.

The chain combines TRBV5-1 with TRBJ2-1; 12 bases are a match to TRBD2. Germline V gene data show CDR1 as SGHRS and CDR2 as YFSETQ. This CDR3 has 15 amino acids. The J segment lost 8 bases and the V segment lost 3 bases, leaving 6 bases of the junction unmatched. The CDR3 DNA follows: TGCGCCAGCAGCTCCTGGACTAGCGGGAAGGATGAGCAGTTCTTC. Translating gives CASSSWTSGKDEQFF.

The chain couples TRBV28 to TRBJ2-7, with D perhaps TRBD2 (7 bases). Germline loops: CDR1 MDHEN, CDR2 SYDVKM. This CDR3 is built from 15 residues. Trimming cost V 4 bases and J 3 bases, with 16 bases left between them. CDR3: CASSSVGGANYEQYF. The CDR3, as DNA: TGTGCCAGCAGTTCCGTGGGGGGGGCGAACTACGAGCAGTACTTC.

This rearrangement joins TRBV7-9 to TRBJ1-2; D remains ambiguous. Germline V CDR1 and CDR2: SEHNR, FQNEAQ (reference sequence). CDR3 length equals 15 residues. Trimming stripped 2 bases from V and 4 bases from J, with 14 bases between. The CDR3 DNA sequence: TGTGCCAGCAGCTTAAATTTAGAGTTTGTCTATGGCTACACCTTC. Its translation is CASSLNLEFVYGYTF.

This chain joins TRBV5-1 and TRBJ1-5; 7 bases map to TRBD1. The CDR3 sequence is 14 residues long. J lost 7 bases, V lost 1 base, and 5 bases had no gene match. In germline, CDR1 is SGHRS, CDR2 YFSETQ. The CDR3: CASSLRGGDQPQHF. In DNA form, the CDR3 reads TGCGCCAGCAGCTTGCGAGGGGGCGACCAGCCCCAGCATTTT.

V and J are TRBV4-1 and TRBJ2-5, with TRBD1 as a possible D gene (6 bases). Germline lookup yields CDR1 MGHRA and CDR2 YSYEKL. The ends were cut back, 1 base at V and 6 bases at J, with 21 bases in the middle. The CDR3 length is 17 residues. The CDR3 DNA reads as TGCGCCAGCAGCCAAGGATCTTTTTCAGGGGTGACACAGACCCAGTACTTC. It is translated as CASSQGSFSGVTQTQYF.

The gene calls are TRBV27 and TRBJ2-3; 9 nucleotides agree with TRBD2. Per germline, CDR1 MNHEY and CDR2 SMNVEV (reference sequence). V was pared by 6 bases and J by 4 bases, with 8 bases of the junction left unmatched. The CDR3 extends over 15 amino acids. The chain's CDR3 is CASRIAGAGPDTQYF. The DNA for the CDR3 is TGTGCCAGCAGGATAGCGGGAGCGGGTCCAGATACGCAGTATTTT.

CDR3: CASSATSGRARETQYF. CDR3 coding DNA: TGTGCCAGCAGCGCCACTAGCGGGAGGGCCCGGGAGACCCAGTACTTC. The chain recombines TRBV6-2 or TRBV6-3 with TRBJ2-5; 13 nucleotides align to TRBD2. Losses at the gene ends were 6 bases for V and 5 bases for J; bases not matched to a gene: 9. The CDR3 runs 16 residues. Per the germline V gene, CDR1 is MNHEY and CDR2 is SVGEGT.

The chain has TRBV28 and TRBJ2-7; D is tentatively TRBD1 or TRBD2 (5 bases each). The CDR3 runs to 11 residues. Germline lookup yields CDR1 MDHEN and CDR2 SYDVKM. With 5 bases removed from V and 11 bases from J, the gap between germline ends came to 13 bases. As DNA, the CDR3 is TGTGCCAGCAGTCCCGGGGCCGGGGAGTACTTC. Its protein product is CASSPGAGEYF. The whole variable domain, filled in from reference TRBV28 and TRBJ2-7, reads DVKVTQSSRYLVKRTGEKVFLECVQDMDHENMFWYRQDPGLGLRLIYFSYDVKMKEKGDIPEGYSVSREKKERFSLILESASTNQTSMYLCASSPGAGEYFGPGTRLTVT.

The genes are TRBV5-5 and TRBJ1-6, with a tentative D call TRBD1 (6 bases). Germline V CDR1 and CDR2: SGHKS, YYEKEE (reference sequence). Trimming removed 6 bases from V and 15 bases from J, with 22 bases in between. This CDR3 has 14 residues. CDR3 protein: CASTVGGPGSVLHF. DNA for the CDR3: TGTGCCAGCACGGTGGGGGGCCCCGGTTCCGTCCTCCACTTT.

The chain combines TRBV29-1 with TRBJ2-7; 8 bases are a match to TRBD2. Trimming cost V 4 bases and J 2 bases; bases outside gene matches: 1. Germline values: CDR1 SQVTM, CDR2 ANQGSEA. This CDR3 region has 12 residues. CDR3 sequence reads: CSVGRGAYEQYF. CDR3 DNA: TGCAGCGTTGGGCGGGGGGCCTACGAGCAGTACTTC.

This chain joins TRBV7-6 and TRBJ2-1, with D tentatively TRBD1 (5 bases). The ends were cut back, 1 base at V and 0 bases at J, with 13 bases in the middle. CDR1 and CDR2 (germline): SGHVS, FNYEAQ. The CDR3 covers 17 residues. The DNA for the CDR3 is TGTGCCAGCAGCTTAGTGGACACCTTGAGCTCCTACAATGAGCAGTTCTTC. This gives the protein CASSLVDTLSSYNEQFF.

This chain joins TRBV29-1 and TRBJ2-7; 8 positions match TRBD2. Germline trimming cut 7 bases from V and 0 bases from J; bases unmatched to any gene: 11. The CDR3 runs to 15 residues. Germline V lookup: CDR1 SQVTM, CDR2 ANQGSEA. CDR3 region: CSAFGRGASSYEQYF. In nucleotides, the CDR3 is TGCAGCGCCTTTGGGCGGGGGGCCAGCTCCTACGAGCAGTACTTC.

The V gene is TRBV6-4, the J gene TRBJ2-3; 10 bases align to TRBD2. Germline trimming cut 2 bases from V and 4 bases from J; bases unmatched to any gene: 0. This CDR3 spans 14 amino acids. Germline assignment: CDR1 MRHNA and CDR2 SNTAGT. CDR3 protein: CASSDTSGADTQYF. CDR3 coding DNA: TGTGCCAGCAGTGACACTAGCGGGGCAGATACGCAGTATTTT.

The CDR3 nucleotides are TGTGCCAGCAGAACACTAGCCAAAAACATTCAGTACTTC. Protein: CASRTLAKNIQYF. The chain uses TRBV2 and TRBJ2-4; D call uncertain. This CDR3 region has 13 residues. Trimming took off 6 bases at V and 0 bases at J, with 6 bases between the two ends. Looked up from germline, CDR1 is SNHLY and CDR2 is FYNNEI.

This chain joins TRBV7-9 and TRBJ1-6, with 8 bases lining up with TRBD1. The CDR3 runs 15 residues. The V gene's germline CDR1 is SEHNR and CDR2 FQNEAQ (reference sequence). The V and J ends lost 5 bases and 7 bases, in that order; junction bases with no gene match: 7. CDR3 nucleotides: TGTGCCAGCAGCCTAAGACAGGGGAGGAATTCACCCCTCCACTTT. Its protein is CASSLRQGRNSPLHF. Full variable domain (outside the CDR3, taken from reference TRBV7-9 and TRBJ1-6): DTGVSQNPRHKITKRGQNVTFRCDPISEHNRLYWYRQTLGQGPEFLTYFQNEAQLEKSRLLSDRFSAERPKGSFSTLEIQRTEQGDSAMYLCASSLRQGRNSPLHFGNGTRLTVT.

This chain joins TRBV11-3 and TRBJ1-1; the match to TRBD1 covers 7 bases. CDR3 length: 20 amino acids. V lost 0 bases and J lost 0; bases outside the gene matches: 16. The germline CDR1 and CDR2 sequences are SGHNT and YENEEA. This CDR3 reads CASSLDHRQGTIKMNTEAFF. CDR3 coding DNA: TGTGCCAGCAGCTTAGATCACAGACAGGGAACAATTAAGATGAACACTGAAGCTTTCTTT. Together with reference TRBV11-3 and TRBJ1-1, the CDR3 gives the full variable domain: EAGVVQSPRYKIIEKKQPVAFWCNPISGHNTLYWYLQNLGQGPELLIRYENEEAVDDSQLPKDRFSAERLKGVDSTLKIQPAELGDSAVYLCASSLDHRQGTIKMNTEAFFGQGTRLTVV.

The chain is built from TRBV28 and TRBJ1-4, with D maybe TRBD1 (6 bases). CDR3 length: 13 amino acids. CDR1 and CDR2 from the germline V gene are MDHEN and SYDVKM. V lost 5 bases to trimming and J lost 4 bases, with 8 bases between them. The CDR3 spells CASSEGDNEKLFF. CDR3 in DNA: TGTGCCAGCAGTGAGGGGGATAATGAAAAACTGTTTTTT. Looking up the rest from reference TRBV28 and TRBJ1-4 gives the full variable domain: DVKVTQSSRYLVKRTGEKVFLECVQDMDHENMFWYRQDPGLGLRLIYFSYDVKMKEKGDIPEGYSVSREKKERFSLILESASTNQTSMYLCASSEGDNEKLFFGSGTQLSVL.

The CDR3 nucleotides are TGCGCCAGCAGCCTCCTCCCGGGACTAGCGGCCTACGAGCAGTACTTC. Amino acids: CASSLLPGLAAYEQYF. The genes are TRBV4-1 and TRBJ2-7; 11 nucleotides align to TRBD2. The CDR3 runs 16 residues. V was pared by 4 bases and J by 2 bases, with 7 bases of the junction left unmatched. Germline CDR1 and CDR2: MGHRA and YSYEKL.

This clone has just one count. V gene TRBV7-8 combines with J gene TRBJ2-5; 8 bases line up with TRBD1. There are 13 residues in the CDR3. The J segment lost 7 bases and the V segment lost 5 bases, leaving 6 bases of the junction unmatched. Germline V gives CDR1 SGHVS, CDR2 FQNEAQ. The CDR3 sequence is CASSTRTGRTQYF. Here the CDR3 DNA reads TGTGCCAGCAGCACCCGGACAGGGAGGACCCAGTACTTC.

The chain is built from TRBV9 and TRBJ2-1; D unclear. CDR1 is SGDLS, CDR2 YYNGEE, per germline. This CDR3 is built from 14 residues. V lost 1 base to trimming and J lost 6 bases, with 11 bases between them. CDR3 region: CASSVRSVTNEQFF. CDR3 nucleotide sequence: TGTGCCAGCAGCGTAAGAAGTGTTACCAATGAGCAGTTCTTC.

The CDR3, as DNA: TGTGCCAGCAGCTTACTCCGTCGGGGAAACACCATATATTTT. It is translated as CASSLLRRGNTIYF. This sequence joins TRBV7-9 and TRBJ1-3; no firm D call. CDR3 length equals 14 residues. Per germline, CDR1 SEHNR and CDR2 FQNEAQ (reference sequence). V gave up 2 bases and J gave up 4 bases, with 9 bases separating them.

In its sample, this clone was seen a few times. This sequence joins TRBV6-5 and TRBJ2-3; D unresolved. V dropped 8 bases and J dropped 7 bases, with 22 bases sitting between them. In germline, CDR1 is MNHEY, CDR2 SVGAGI. This CDR3 is built from 15 residues. DNA for the CDR3: TGTGCCAGCGTTAGGCTCTACCTTGATTCTAATACGCAGTATTTT. Its protein is CASVRLYLDSNTQYF.

This chain links TRBV5-4 with TRBJ2-2, with D perhaps TRBD1 or TRBD2 (5 bases each). V was shortened by 4 bases and J by 1 base, with 17 bases between the two germline ends. The CDR3 runs to 17 residues. Germline lookup yields CDR1 SGHNT and CDR2 YYREEE (reference sequence). The CDR3 nucleotides are TGTGCCAGCAGCCGTGGGGGTAGTATTGAGAACACCGGGGAGCTGTTTTTT. This translates into CASSRGGSIENTGELFF.

The chain combines TRBV30 with TRBJ2-1, with 11 bases matching TRBD2. The CDR3 is 18 amino acids. V was clipped by 2 bases and J by 7 bases; unmatched bases: 16. CDR1 and CDR2 from the germline V gene are GTSNPN and SVGIG (reference sequence). The CDR3 region is CAWSPLGGPSGRLNEQFF. The CDR3 region has the DNA TGTGCCTGGAGTCCCCTCGGGGGTCCTAGCGGGAGGTTAAATGAGCAGTTCTTC.

This rearrangement joins TRBV27 to TRBJ2-3, with 7 positions matching TRBD1. Germline V gene sequence: CDR1 MNHEY, CDR2 SMNVEV (reference sequence). V lost 3 bases to trimming and J lost 3 bases; unmatched junction nucleotides: 9. CDR3 length equals 16 residues. The CDR3: CASSLIGRGLTDTQYF. CDR3 coding DNA: TGTGCCAGCAGTTTGATTGGCAGGGGGTTAACAGATACGCAGTATTTT.

The chain links TRBV25-1 to TRBJ1-2; D is ambiguous. The CDR3 extends over 11 amino acids. V was pared by 6 bases and J by 7 bases, with 9 bases between. Looked up from germline, CDR1 is MGHDK and CDR2 is SYGVNS. Here the CDR3 DNA reads TGTGCCAGCAGGACGGGCCGTGGCTACACCTTC. Residues: CASRTGRGYTF.

V is TRBV7-9 and J is TRBJ1-1; D uncertain. Looked up from germline, CDR1 is SEHNR and CDR2 is FQNEAQ (reference sequence). The CDR3 has 12 residues. Trimming left V 3 bases short and J 4 bases short, with 6 bases between. The DNA of the CDR3 is TGTGCCAGCAGCTTCTCCATCACTGAAGCTTTCTTT. It codes for CASSFSITEAFF.